These 23 T cell receptor beta chains originate from one sample sequenced in a study of cytomegalovirus exposure and HLA in healthy donors. Researchers ran the PCR with 60 Vbeta and 13 Jbeta primers. The method was immunoSEQ multiplex PCR; TCRdb's version includes in-frame clones alone and lacks a portion of them. The sample has around 190,000 clones. Sequencing was carried out using PBMCs. The receptors here all came from a woman aged 25 to 45 in good health and CMV-seropositive.

The chain couples TRBV6-5 to TRBJ1-5, with TRBD1 identical over 7 bases. With V trimmed by 7 bases and J by 7 bases, 7 bases remained unmatched. Germline V gene data show CDR1 as MNHEY and CDR2 as SVGAGI. This CDR3 is built from 13 residues. The CDR3 spells CASTGTAGQPQHF. CDR3 bases: TGTGCCAGCACAGGGACAGCAGGACAGCCCCAGCATTTT.

The V call is TRBV6-1, the J call TRBJ2-7; D is possibly TRBD1 (6 bases). Germline CDR1 and CDR2: MNHNS and SASEGT. Trimming cost V 6 bases and J 4 bases, with 16 bases left between them. This CDR3 has 14 residues. The CDR3 spells CASSQQGWAYEQYF. The CDR3 nucleotides read TGTGCCAGCAGCCAACAGGGATGGGCATACGAGCAGTACTTC.

This CDR3 is CASSRGGQGENTQYF. CDR3 sequence (DNA): TGTGCCAGTAGTAGAGGTGGACAGGGGGAGAATACGCAGTATTTT. The chain recombines TRBV19 with TRBJ2-3; 10 positions match TRBD1. The CDR3 sequence is 15 residues long. Looked up from germline, CDR1 is LNHDA and CDR2 is SQIVND (reference sequence). V was clipped by 4 bases and J by 7 bases; unmatched bases: 8.

J is TRBJ2-1 and V is TRBV5-1, with 12 bases aligning to TRBD2. Germline loops: CDR1 SGHRS, CDR2 YFSETQ. Trimming at V came to 4 bases and at J to 6 bases, leaving 20 bases not matched to a gene. The CDR3 is made up of 20 amino acids. This CDR3 reads CASSGDRGPASGRAFNEQFF. CDR3 bases: TGCGCCAGCAGCGGAGACAGGGGGCCGGCTAGCGGGAGGGCCTTCAATGAGCAGTTCTTC. Variable domain in full (rest from reference TRBV5-1 and TRBJ2-1): KAGVTQTPRYLIKTRGQQVTLSCSPISGHRSVSWYQQTPGQGLQFLFEYFSETQRNKGNFPGRFSGRQFSNSRSEMNVSTLELGDSALYLCASSGDRGPASGRAFNEQFFGPGTRLTVL.

The V call is TRBV5-5, the J call TRBJ2-7; 9 bases line up with TRBD2. CDR1 SGHKS and CDR2 YYEKEE come from the germline V gene (reference sequence). The CDR3 runs 13 residues. With 7 bases clipped from V and 4 bases from J, the junction kept 6 bases outside the gene matches. CDR3 loop: CASQTSGGYEQYF. CDR3 bases: TGTGCCAGCCAGACTAGCGGAGGGTACGAGCAGTACTTC.

CDR3 bases: TGCGCCAGCAGCTTTACTAGCGGGAGGCCCACCGGGGAGCTGTTTTTT. The encoded protein is CASSFTSGRPTGELFF. The J gene is TRBJ2-2, the V gene TRBV5-1, with 12 bases identical to TRBD2. The CDR3 loop spans 16 amino acids. From germline, CDR1 is SGHRS and CDR2 YFSETQ. V was clipped by 2 bases and J by 4 bases; unmatched bases: 3.

This chain links TRBV15 with TRBJ1-2; D is possibly TRBD1 (5 bases). Trimming stripped 0 bases from V and 5 bases from J, with 16 bases between. Germline values: CDR1 LNHNV, CDR2 YYDKDF (reference sequence). This CDR3 region has 16 residues. In DNA form, the CDR3 reads TGTGCCACCAGCAGAGATAGGGACTCAACGGGGTATGGCTACACCTTC. The encoded protein is CATSRDRDSTGYGYTF.

The chain joins TRBV5-5 to TRBJ1-1; possible D gene TRBD1, 6 bases. With 3 bases removed from V and 0 bases from J, the gap between germline ends came to 12 bases. CDR3 size: 15 residues. The germline V gene encodes CDR1 SGHKS and CDR2 YYEKEE (reference sequence). The CDR3 here is CASSYRASMNTEAFF. The CDR3 nucleotides read TGTGCCAGCAGCTACAGGGCCTCAATGAACACTGAAGCTTTCTTT. The variable domain in full, completed from reference TRBV5-5 and TRBJ1-1, reads DAGVTQSPTHLIKTRGQQVTLRCSPISGHKSVSWYQQVLGQGPQFIFQYYEKEERGRGNFPDRFSARQFPNYSSELNVNALLLGDSALYLCASSYRASMNTEAFFGQGTRLTVV.

This chain joins TRBV5-1 and TRBJ1-1, with 9 bases that match TRBD1. The CDR3 covers 17 residues. V was pared by 4 bases and J by 4 bases, with 14 bases of the junction left unmatched. Germline loops: CDR1 SGHRS, CDR2 YFSETQ. The CDR3 DNA follows: TGCGCCAGCAGCCGGACAGGGGCAACCGAGGCGGGCACTGAAGCTTTCTTT. Translation: CASSRTGATEAGTEAFF.

This chain connects TRBV10-3 to TRBJ2-7; 12 positions match TRBD2. Looked up from germline, CDR1 is ENHRY and CDR2 is SYGVKD. This CDR3 has 17 amino acids. V lost 9 bases and J lost 2; bases outside the gene matches: 14. The CDR3 here is CAILTEPGLAGTYEQYF. The CDR3 DNA reads TGTGCCATTTTGACAGAGCCAGGACTAGCGGGAACCTACGAGCAGTACTTC.

The CDR3 DNA sequence: TGTGCCAGCAGCCGGGACAGTTTCCTCCTCCACTTT. This codes for CASSRDSFLLHF. The rearrangement uses TRBV7-9 and TRBJ1-6, with 7 nucleotides matching TRBD1. This CDR3 has 12 amino acids. After removal of 5 bases from V and 15 bases from J, the junction contained 7 bases not matched to a gene. Per the germline V gene, CDR1 is SEHNR and CDR2 is FQNEAQ (reference sequence).

The gene calls are TRBV28 and TRBJ1-2; D is uncertain. Looked up from germline, CDR1 is MDHEN and CDR2 is SYDVKM. Trimming removed 10 bases from V and 3 bases from J, with 18 bases in between. This CDR3 has 14 amino acids. CDR3 region: CATSSIVTDYGYTF. Written as DNA, the CDR3 is TGTGCCACCTCGTCAATAGTCACTGACTATGGCTACACCTTC.

The chain combines TRBV18 with TRBJ1-3; TRBD1 might be the D (6 bases). From germline, CDR1 is KGHSH and CDR2 LQKENI. This CDR3 comprises 16 residues. V lost 2 bases to trimming and J lost 0 bases, with 11 bases between them. The CDR3 is CASSPGDIGSGNTIYF. The CDR3, as DNA: TGTGCCAGCTCACCAGGGGACATCGGCTCTGGAAACACCATATATTTT.

The V gene is TRBV4-3, the J gene TRBJ1-3; D might be TRBD1 (6 bases). CDR1 is LGHNA, CDR2 YSLEER, per germline. This CDR3 comprises 14 residues. The germline V and J ends were trimmed by 3 bases and 4 bases, with 10 bases remaining between them. The CDR3 sequence: CASSQGHSGNTIYF. For the CDR3, the DNA is TGCGCCAGCAGCCAGGGACACTCCGGAAACACCATATATTTT.

V usage is TRBV28 and J usage is TRBJ2-6; D unclear. Trimming took 6 bases from V and 0 from J, leaving 6 bases between them. This CDR3 contains 14 residues. The germline V gene encodes CDR1 MDHEN and CDR2 SYDVKM. Here the CDR3 DNA reads TGTGCCAGCAGCCGTCCCTCTGGGGCCAACGTCCTGACTTTC. It translates to CASSRPSGANVLTF.

The J gene is TRBJ1-5, the V gene TRBV19, with unresolved D. Looked up from germline, CDR1 is LNHDA and CDR2 is SQIVND (reference sequence). The CDR3 consists of 15 residues. V lost 8 bases, J lost 2 bases, and 16 bases lay in between. This CDR3 reads CASSSGPFGNQPQHF. The CDR3 DNA is TGTGCCAGTTCCAGTGGGCCTTTCGGCAATCAGCCCCAGCATTTT.

The chain is built from TRBV19 and TRBJ1-1; a possible D gene is TRBD1 (5 bases). Deletions cut 7 bases from V and 1 base from J, with 16 bases between. Germline V gene data show CDR1 as LNHDA and CDR2 as SQIVND (reference sequence). The CDR3 totals 15 residues. CDR3 in amino acids: CASMGTGGKNTEAFF. Here the CDR3 DNA reads TGTGCCAGTATGGGAACAGGTGGGAAGAACACTGAAGCTTTCTTT.

The gene calls are TRBV6-5 and TRBJ2-1; 8 bases are a match to TRBD2. Trimming at V came to 5 bases and at J to 14 bases, leaving 14 bases not matched to a gene. The CDR3 contains 14 residues. Germline V gene data show CDR1 as MNHEY and CDR2 as SVGAGI. The CDR3 protein is CASSDLAGGIQKFF. CDR3 DNA sequence: TGTGCCAGCAGTGACTTGGCGGGGGGCATACAGAAGTTCTTC.

The rearrangement uses TRBV2 and TRBJ2-7; tentative D call: TRBD2 (6 bases). V was cut by 1 base and J by 2 bases, with 12 bases left in between. The V gene's germline CDR1 is SNHLY and CDR2 FYNNEI. This CDR3 contains 15 residues. The DNA for the CDR3 is TGTGCCAGCAGTGAAGGGGGGGAGGCGGCCTACGAGCAGTACTTC. Encoded protein: CASSEGGEAAYEQYF.

The chain employs TRBV4-1 and TRBJ2-2; the match to TRBD2 covers 9 bases. There are 16 residues in the CDR3. Trimming took 3 bases from V and 7 from J; bases not matched to a gene: 9. Germline CDR1 reads MGHRA; CDR2 reads YSYEKL. CDR3 sequence reads: CASSQESSGAVGELFF. The CDR3 nucleotides read TGCGCCAGCAGCCAGGAGTCTAGCGGGGCGGTCGGGGAGCTGTTTTTT.

J is TRBJ2-7 and V is TRBV6-5; a weak D match, TRBD1 (6 bases). Germline loops: CDR1 MNHEY, CDR2 SVGAGI. V lost 6 bases to trimming and J lost 3 bases, with 15 bases between them. The CDR3 consists of 14 residues. CDR3 sequence (DNA): TGTGCCAGCAGCCCGTTTACAGGGATCTACGAGCAGTACTTC. Its translation is CASSPFTGIYEQYF.

The chain uses TRBV18 and TRBJ1-5, with D possibly matching TRBD1 (5 bases). Trimming removed 5 bases from V and 3 bases from J, with 8 bases in between. This CDR3 is 13 amino acids long. CDR1 is KGHSH and CDR2 is LQKENI in the germline V gene. CDR3 residues: CASSIGDNQPQHF. The CDR3 nucleotides read TGTGCCAGCTCAATAGGGGACAATCAGCCCCAGCATTTT.

The V and J genes are TRBV18 and TRBJ1-2, with D unclear. V was pared by 1 base and J by 4 bases, with 4 bases between. The CDR3 has 12 residues. CDR1 is KGHSH, CDR2 LQKENI, per germline. As DNA, the CDR3 is TGTGCCAGCTCACCACTAGTCTATGGCTACACCTTC. It codes for CASSPLVYGYTF. The whole variable domain, remainder taken from reference TRBV18 and TRBJ1-2, is NAGVMQNPRHLVRRRGQEARLRCSPMKGHSHVYWYRQLPEEGLKFMVYLQKENIIDESGMPKERFSAEFPKEGPSILRIQQVVRGDSAAYFCASSPLVYGYTFGSGTRLTVV.